This section outlines one T cell receptor beta chain sequence together with its context. The data are from a study of blood T cells in healthy people across ages. A second PCR, run for roughly 7 to 11 cycles, used a sample-barcoded 5' primer plus a J-beta primer mix. MiXCR was run by TCRdb on the 5' RACE reads, yielding one entry per CDR3 protein. The sample has about 1.4 million distinct CDR3 sequences; almost 60% are singletons. Germline V lookup: CDR1 LGHDT, CDR2 YNNKEL (reference sequence). V lost 11 bases, J lost 0 bases, and 14 bases lay in between. This CDR3 region has 13 residues. This sequence originates from a young man in good health. Specimen: blood. This chain connects TRBV3-1 to TRBJ2-7, with D perhaps matching TRBD1 (6 bases). CDR3: CAWSRDNSYEQYF. CDR3 nucleotide sequence: TGTGCCTGGAGCCGGGACAACTCCTACGAGCAGTACTTC.